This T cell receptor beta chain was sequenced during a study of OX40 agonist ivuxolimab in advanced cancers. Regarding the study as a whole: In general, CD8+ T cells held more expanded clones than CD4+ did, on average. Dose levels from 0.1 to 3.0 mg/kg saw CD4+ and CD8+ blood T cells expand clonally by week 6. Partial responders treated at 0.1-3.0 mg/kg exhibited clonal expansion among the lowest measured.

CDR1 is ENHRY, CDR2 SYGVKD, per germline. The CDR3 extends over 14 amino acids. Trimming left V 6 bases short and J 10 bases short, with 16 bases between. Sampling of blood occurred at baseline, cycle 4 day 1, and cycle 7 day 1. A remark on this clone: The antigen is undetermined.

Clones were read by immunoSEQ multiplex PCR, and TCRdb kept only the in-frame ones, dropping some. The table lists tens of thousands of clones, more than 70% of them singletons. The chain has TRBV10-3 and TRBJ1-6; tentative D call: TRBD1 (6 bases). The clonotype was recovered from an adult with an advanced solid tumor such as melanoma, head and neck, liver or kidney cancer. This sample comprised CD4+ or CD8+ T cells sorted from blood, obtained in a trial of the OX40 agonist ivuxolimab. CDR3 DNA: TGTGCCATCAGCGCCGGGGGGGCGGAATCACCCCTCCACTTT. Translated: CAISAGGAESPLHF.